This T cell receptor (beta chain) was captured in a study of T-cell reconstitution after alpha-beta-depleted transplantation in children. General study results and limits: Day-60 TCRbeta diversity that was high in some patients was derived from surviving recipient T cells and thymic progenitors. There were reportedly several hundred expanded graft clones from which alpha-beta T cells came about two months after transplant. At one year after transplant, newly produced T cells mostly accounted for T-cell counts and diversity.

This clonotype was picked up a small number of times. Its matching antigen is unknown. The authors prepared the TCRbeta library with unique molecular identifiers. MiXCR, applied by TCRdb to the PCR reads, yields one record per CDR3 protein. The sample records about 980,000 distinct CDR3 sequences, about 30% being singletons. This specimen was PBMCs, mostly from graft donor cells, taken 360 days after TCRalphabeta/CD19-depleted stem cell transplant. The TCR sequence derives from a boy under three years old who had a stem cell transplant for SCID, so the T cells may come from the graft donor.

In nucleotides, the CDR3 is TGCAGCGTTGAGCGGGTCCTCACAGATACGCAGTATTTT. It yields the protein CSVERVLTDTQYF. The chain employs TRBV29-1 and TRBJ2-3, with D maybe TRBD2 (5 bases). The CDR3 has 13 amino acids. V shed 3 bases and J shed 2 bases, with 9 bases lying between them. The germline gives CDR1 SQVTM, CDR2 ANQGSEA.